The sequence of this T cell receptor (beta chain) was determined in a study of long-term antiretroviral therapy in people with HIV. Specimens held roughly 1-11 million cryopreserved PBMC prior to DNA extraction. immunoSEQ v3.0 was run at survey level. Produced via immunoSEQ multiplex PCR; TCRdb's table is partial and in-frame only. The table has about 25,000 clones, about 92% seen once. Trimming shortened V by 2 bases and J by 7 bases, and 12 bases separated the two germline ends. Germline V gene sequence: CDR1 PRHDT, CDR2 FYEKMQ (reference sequence). This CDR3 region has 14 residues. Of note for this clone: The antigen remains undetermined.

Study conclusions and caveats: Subsequent to ART, diversity was augmented yet persisted below that of transplant donor controls.

The sequences come from unsorted PBMCs, collected 7.6 years after starting antiretroviral therapy. This clonotype was sampled from a woman aged 40 to 50 with HIV. The J gene is TRBJ2-1, the V gene TRBV13, with a weak D call TRBD2 (6 bases). The CDR3 loop reads CASSLLGGRNEQFF. The CDR3 DNA reads as TGTGCCAGCAGCTTATTGGGGGGAAGGAATGAGCAGTTCTTC.